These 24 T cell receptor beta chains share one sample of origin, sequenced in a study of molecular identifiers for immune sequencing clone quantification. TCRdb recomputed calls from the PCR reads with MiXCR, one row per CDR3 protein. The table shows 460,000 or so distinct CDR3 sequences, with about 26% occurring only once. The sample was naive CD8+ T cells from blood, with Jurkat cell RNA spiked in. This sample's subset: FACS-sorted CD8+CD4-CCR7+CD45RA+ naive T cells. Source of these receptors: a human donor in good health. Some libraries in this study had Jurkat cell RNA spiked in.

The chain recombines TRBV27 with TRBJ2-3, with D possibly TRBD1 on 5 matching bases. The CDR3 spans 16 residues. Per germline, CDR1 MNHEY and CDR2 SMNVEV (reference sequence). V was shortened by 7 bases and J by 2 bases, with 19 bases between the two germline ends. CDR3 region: CASKKEGEGITDTQYF. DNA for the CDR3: TGTGCCAGCAAAAAGGAAGGGGAAGGAATCACAGATACGCAGTATTTT.

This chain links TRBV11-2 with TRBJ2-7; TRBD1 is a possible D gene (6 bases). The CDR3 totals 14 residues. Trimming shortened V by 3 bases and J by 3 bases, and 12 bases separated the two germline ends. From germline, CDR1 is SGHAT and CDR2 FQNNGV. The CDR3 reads CASSFQGPLYEQYF. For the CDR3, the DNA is TGTGCCAGCAGCTTCCAGGGGCCTCTCTACGAGCAGTACTTC.

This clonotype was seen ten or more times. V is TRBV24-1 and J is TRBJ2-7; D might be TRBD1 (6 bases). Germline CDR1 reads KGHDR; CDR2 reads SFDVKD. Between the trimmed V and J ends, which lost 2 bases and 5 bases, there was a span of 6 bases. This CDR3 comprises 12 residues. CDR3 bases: TGTGCCACCAGTGATTCAGGGGACGAGCAGTACTTC. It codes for CATSDSGDEQYF.

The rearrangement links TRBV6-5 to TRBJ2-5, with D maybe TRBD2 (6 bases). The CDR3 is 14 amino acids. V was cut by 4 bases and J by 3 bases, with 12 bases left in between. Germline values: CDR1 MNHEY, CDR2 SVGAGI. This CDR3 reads CASSSVSGEETQYF. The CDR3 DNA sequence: TGTGCCAGCAGTTCTGTCTCGGGAGAAGAGACCCAGTACTTC.

The CDR3 loop is CASSGQPTGLIYEQYF. In DNA form, the CDR3 reads TGTGCCAGCAGCGGCCAACCGACAGGATTAATCTACGAGCAGTACTTC. The chain employs TRBV7-9 and TRBJ2-7, with D tentatively TRBD1 (6 bases). This CDR3 has 16 residues. Germline V gene sequence: CDR1 SEHNR, CDR2 FQNEAQ (reference sequence). Between the trimmed V and J ends, which lost 5 bases and 3 bases, there was a span of 20 bases.

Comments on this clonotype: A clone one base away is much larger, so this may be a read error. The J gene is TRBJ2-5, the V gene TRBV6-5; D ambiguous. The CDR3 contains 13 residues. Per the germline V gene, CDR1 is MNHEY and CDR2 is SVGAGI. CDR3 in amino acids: CASNLAGQETKYF. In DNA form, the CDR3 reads TGTGCCAGCAACCTTGCAGGCCAAGAGACCAAGTACTTC.

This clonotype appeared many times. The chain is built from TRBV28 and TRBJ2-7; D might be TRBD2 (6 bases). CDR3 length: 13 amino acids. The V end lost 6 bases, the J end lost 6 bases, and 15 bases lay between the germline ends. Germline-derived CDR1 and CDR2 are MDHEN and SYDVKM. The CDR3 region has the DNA TGTGCCAGCAGCCATCCGGGACTTCCCGAGCAGTACTTC. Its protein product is CASSHPGLPEQYF.

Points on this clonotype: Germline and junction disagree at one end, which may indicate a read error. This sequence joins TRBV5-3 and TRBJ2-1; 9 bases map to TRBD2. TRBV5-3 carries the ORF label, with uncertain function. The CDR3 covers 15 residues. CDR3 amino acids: CASSLASSGINEQFF. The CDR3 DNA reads TGTGCCAGCAGCTTGGCGTCTAGCGGGATTAATGAGCAGTTCTTC.

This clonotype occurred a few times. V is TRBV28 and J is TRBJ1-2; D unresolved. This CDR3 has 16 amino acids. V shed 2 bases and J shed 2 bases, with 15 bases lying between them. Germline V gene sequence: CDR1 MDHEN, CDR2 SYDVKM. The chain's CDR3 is CASSLELDFPNYGYTF. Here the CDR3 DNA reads TGTGCCAGCAGTTTAGAGTTGGACTTCCCGAACTATGGCTACACCTTC.

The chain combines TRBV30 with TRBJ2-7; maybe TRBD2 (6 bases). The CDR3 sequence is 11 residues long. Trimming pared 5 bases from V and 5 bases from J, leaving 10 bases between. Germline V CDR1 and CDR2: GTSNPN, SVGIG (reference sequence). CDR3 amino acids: CAWGPGDEQYF. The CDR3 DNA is TGTGCCTGGGGTCCGGGAGACGAGCAGTACTTC.

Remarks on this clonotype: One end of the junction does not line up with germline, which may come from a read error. The CDR3 loop is CSARGPRGSKQPQHF. The CDR3 nucleotides are TGCAGCGCTAGAGGACCCAGGGGCAGCAAACAGCCCCAGCATTTT. The chain has TRBV29-1 and TRBJ1-5; weak D call: TRBD1 (6 bases). The CDR3 runs 15 residues. Germline V gene sequence: CDR1 SQVTM, CDR2 ANQGSEA.

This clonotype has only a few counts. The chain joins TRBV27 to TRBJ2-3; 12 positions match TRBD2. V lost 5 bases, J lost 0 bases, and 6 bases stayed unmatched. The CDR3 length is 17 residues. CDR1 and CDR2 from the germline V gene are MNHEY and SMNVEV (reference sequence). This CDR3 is CASSTLGLAGSTDTQYF. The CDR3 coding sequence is TGTGCCAGCAGTACCCTCGGACTAGCGGGGAGCACAGATACGCAGTATTTT.

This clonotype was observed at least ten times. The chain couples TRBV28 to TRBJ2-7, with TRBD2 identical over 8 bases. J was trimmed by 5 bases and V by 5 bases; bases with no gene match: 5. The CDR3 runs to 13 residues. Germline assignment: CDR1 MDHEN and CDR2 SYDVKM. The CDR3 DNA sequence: TGTGCCAGCAGTCTAGGACTAGCCCACGAGCAGTACTTC. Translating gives CASSLGLAHEQYF.

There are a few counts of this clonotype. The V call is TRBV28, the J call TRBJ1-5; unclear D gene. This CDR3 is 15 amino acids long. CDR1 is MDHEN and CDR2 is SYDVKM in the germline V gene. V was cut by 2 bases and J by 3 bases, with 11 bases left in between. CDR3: CASSLRPIVNQPQHF. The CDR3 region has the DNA TGTGCCAGCAGTTTAAGGCCCATAGTCAATCAGCCCCAGCATTTT.

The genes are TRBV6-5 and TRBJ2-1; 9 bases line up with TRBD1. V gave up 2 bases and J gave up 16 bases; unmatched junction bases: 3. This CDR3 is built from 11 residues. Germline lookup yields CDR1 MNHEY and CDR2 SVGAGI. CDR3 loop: CASSYGGQGFF. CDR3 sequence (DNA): TGTGCCAGCAGTTACGGGGGACAGGGCTTCTTC.

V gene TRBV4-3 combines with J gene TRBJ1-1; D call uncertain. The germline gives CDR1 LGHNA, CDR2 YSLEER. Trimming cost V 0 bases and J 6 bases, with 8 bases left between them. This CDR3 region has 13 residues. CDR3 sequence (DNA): TGCGCCAGCAGCCAAGATCGAGGGTCTGAAGCTTTCTTT. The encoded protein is CASSQDRGSEAFF.

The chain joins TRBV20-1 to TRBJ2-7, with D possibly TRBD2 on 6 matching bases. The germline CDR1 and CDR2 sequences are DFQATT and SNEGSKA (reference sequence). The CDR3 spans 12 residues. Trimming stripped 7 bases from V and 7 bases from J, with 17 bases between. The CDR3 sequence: CSVRTAGGEQYF. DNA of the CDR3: TGCAGTGTCAGGACGGCCGGGGGTGAGCAGTACTTC.

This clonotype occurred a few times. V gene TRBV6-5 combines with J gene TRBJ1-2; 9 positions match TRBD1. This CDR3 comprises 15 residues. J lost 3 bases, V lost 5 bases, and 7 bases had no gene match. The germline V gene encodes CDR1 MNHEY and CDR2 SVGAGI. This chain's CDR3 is CASSHTGGTDYGYTF. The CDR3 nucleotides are TGTGCCAGCAGTCATACAGGGGGCACGGACTATGGCTACACCTTC.

The chain's CDR3 is CASSHIAASNPYEQYF. In DNA, the CDR3 is TGTGCCAGCAGCCACATCGCGGCGAGTAACCCCTACGAGCAGTACTTC. V usage is TRBV6-2 or TRBV6-3 and J usage is TRBJ2-7; D is unresolved. The CDR3 spans 16 residues. V was shortened by 6 bases and J by 2 bases, with 20 bases between the two germline ends. Germline V gene data show CDR1 as MNHEY and CDR2 as SVGEGT.

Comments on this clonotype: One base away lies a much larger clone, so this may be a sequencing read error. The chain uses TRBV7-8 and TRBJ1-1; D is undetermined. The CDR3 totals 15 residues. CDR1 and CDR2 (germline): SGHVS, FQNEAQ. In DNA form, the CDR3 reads TGTGCCAGCAGCTTACATCGGCAGTTGAACACTGGAGCTTTCTTT. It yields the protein CASSLHRQLNTGAFF.

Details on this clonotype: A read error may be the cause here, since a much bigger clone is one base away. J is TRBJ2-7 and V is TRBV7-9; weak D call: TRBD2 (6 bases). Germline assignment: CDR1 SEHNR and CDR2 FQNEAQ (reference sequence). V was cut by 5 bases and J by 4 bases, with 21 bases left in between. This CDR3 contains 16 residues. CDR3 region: CASSPAGIGDAYEQYF. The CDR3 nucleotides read TGTGCCAGCAGCCCCGCGGGGATAGGGGATGCATACGAGCAGTACTTC.

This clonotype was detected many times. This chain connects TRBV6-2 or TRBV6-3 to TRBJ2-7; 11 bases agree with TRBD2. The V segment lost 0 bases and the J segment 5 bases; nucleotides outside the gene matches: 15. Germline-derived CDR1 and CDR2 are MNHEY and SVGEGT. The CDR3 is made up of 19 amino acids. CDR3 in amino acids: CASSYSSTSGASPMDEQYF. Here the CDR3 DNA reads TGTGCCAGCAGTTACTCGTCGACTAGCGGGGCGTCCCCTATGGACGAGCAGTACTTC.

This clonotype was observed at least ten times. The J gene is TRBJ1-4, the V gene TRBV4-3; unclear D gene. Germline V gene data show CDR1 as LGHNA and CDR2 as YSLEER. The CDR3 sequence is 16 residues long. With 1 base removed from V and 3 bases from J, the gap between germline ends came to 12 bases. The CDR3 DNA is TGCGCCAGCAGCCAAGGATCCCAAGCGGCTAATGAAAAACTGTTTTTT. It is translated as CASSQGSQAANEKLFF.

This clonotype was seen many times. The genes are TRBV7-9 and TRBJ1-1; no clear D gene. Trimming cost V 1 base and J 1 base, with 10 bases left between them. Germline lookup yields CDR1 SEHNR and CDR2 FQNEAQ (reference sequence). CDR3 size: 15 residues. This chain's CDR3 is CASSLVNAENTEAFF. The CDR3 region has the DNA TGTGCCAGCAGCTTAGTGAATGCGGAGAACACTGAAGCTTTCTTT.